A single sample is the source of the 15 T cell receptor beta chains below, sequenced in a study of PD-L1 blockade in urothelial cancer. Measured with immunoSEQ multiplex PCR; TCRdb has only the in-frame clones, and not every one. Among some 67,000 clones listed, less than 90% were seen once. This specimen consisted of PBMCs, obtained around atezolizumab (anti-PD-L1) treatment. All receptors come from a man aged 55 to 70 with urothelial cancer.

This clone came up once. This CDR3 is also generated by other DNA sequences in the sample. The V gene is TRBV12-5, the J gene TRBJ2-3; the D is unclear. In germline, CDR1 is LGHNT, CDR2 FRNRAP. V lost 9 bases to trimming and J lost 5 bases, with 9 bases between them. The CDR3 totals 11 residues. For the CDR3, the DNA is TGTGCTAGCGCAATCGGAGATACGCAGTATTTT. Protein sequence: CASAIGDTQYF.

The rearrangement uses TRBV5-1 and TRBJ2-3; 7 positions match TRBD1. CDR1 SGHRS and CDR2 YFSETQ come from the germline V gene. The CDR3 contains 14 residues. Germline trimming cut 7 bases from V and 5 bases from J; bases unmatched to any gene: 10. The CDR3 DNA sequence: TGCGCCAGCCACTGGGACAGCCAGGGAGATACGCAGTATTTT. It encodes CASHWDSQGDTQYF.

The chain is built from TRBV15 and TRBJ1-5; D gene ambiguous. The ends were cut back, 0 bases at V and 1 base at J, with 7 bases in the middle. Germline values: CDR1 LNHNV, CDR2 YYDKDF (reference sequence). The CDR3 sequence is 15 residues long. For the CDR3, the DNA is TGTGCCACCAGCAGAGATCTAGAGAGCAATCAGCCCCAGCATTTT. This translates into CATSRDLESNQPQHF.

This chain links TRBV21-1 with TRBJ2-3; the D segment call TRBD2 is taken from the table without a DNA check. TRBV21-1 is a pseudogene. There are 14 residues in the CDR3. CDR3 amino acids: CASTLSGGADTQYF. The CDR3 DNA is TGTGCCAGCACCTTGAGCGGGGGAGCAGATACGCAGTATTTT.

The chain joins TRBV19 to TRBJ2-6; 11 bases are shared with TRBD1. CDR1 is LNHDA, CDR2 SQIVND, per germline (reference sequence). Trimming removed 9 bases from V and 0 bases from J; junction bases left unmatched: 4. This CDR3 comprises 16 residues. In nucleotides, the CDR3 is TGTGCCAGCTCCGGGACAGGGGGCTCTGGGGCCAACGTCCTGACTTTC. Translating it yields CASSGTGGSGANVLTF. Filled out from reference TRBV19 and TRBJ2-6, the complete variable domain reads DGGITQSPKYLFRKEGQNVTLSCEQNLNHDAMYWYRQDPGQGLRLIYYSQIVNDFQKGDIAEGYSVSREKKESFPLTVTSAQKNPTAFYLCASSGTGGSGANVLTFGAGSRLTVL.

The V and J genes are TRBV29-1 and TRBJ2-7; 12 bases agree with TRBD2. Germline V lookup: CDR1 SQVTM, CDR2 ANQGSEA. V lost 3 bases and J lost 3; bases outside the gene matches: 9. CDR3 length equals 16 residues. The CDR3 region has the DNA TGCAGCGTTGACGCCGAGACTAGCGGGAGTCTCTACGAGCAGTACTTC. Protein: CSVDAETSGSLYEQYF.

The chain carries TRBV2 and TRBJ1-5; D ambiguous. The V end was cut by 7 bases, the J end by 0 bases, with 10 bases between. Per the germline V gene, CDR1 is SNHLY and CDR2 is FYNNEI. The length of the CDR3 is 14 residues. CDR3 loop: CASTRGFSNQPQHF. In nucleotides, the CDR3 is TGTGCCAGCACCCGGGGTTTTAGCAATCAGCCCCAGCATTTT.

The chain carries TRBV5-6 and TRBJ2-5; no clear D. Germline V lookup: CDR1 SGHDT, CDR2 YYEEEE. V lost 2 bases and J lost 0, with 11 bases in between. The CDR3 is made up of 15 amino acids. For the CDR3, the DNA is TGTGCCAGCAGCTTCGGCTTAGCCAACCAAGAGACCCAGTACTTC. This translates into CASSFGLANQETQYF.

This chain connects TRBV10-1 to TRBJ2-7; 13 bases line up with TRBD2. The length of the CDR3 is 15 residues. V shed 3 bases and J 6 bases; nucleotides not matched to a gene: 5. Germline CDR1 reads WNHNN; CDR2 reads SYGVQD (reference sequence). Here the CDR3 reads CASSDSGLAGREQYF. DNA for the CDR3: TGCGCCAGCAGTGACTCGGGACTAGCGGGACGCGAGCAGTACTTC.

This chain's CDR3 is CASSALAQSTDTQYF. The CDR3 DNA is TGTGCCAGCAGCGCACTAGCGCAGAGCACAGATACGCAGTATTTT. The gene calls are TRBV7-6 and TRBJ2-3, with 7 bases matching TRBD2. The CDR3 has 15 residues. V lost 5 bases, J lost 0 bases, and 5 bases stayed unmatched. From germline, CDR1 is SGHVS and CDR2 FNYEAQ.

The chain is built from TRBV30 and TRBJ1-5, with a possible D match to TRBD1 (6 bases). CDR3 length: 13 residues. The V end lost 5 bases, the J end lost 4 bases, and 12 bases lay between the germline ends. Germline CDR1 reads GTSNPN; CDR2 reads SVGIG (reference sequence). The CDR3 DNA sequence: TGTGCCTGGGCGGACGGGACAAATCAGCCCCAGCATTTT. Its protein product is CAWADGTNQPQHF.

The chain employs TRBV9 and TRBJ2-1, with 11 bases lining up with TRBD2. The CDR3 contains 15 residues. Germline V CDR1 and CDR2: SGDLS, YYNGEE. V gave up 5 bases and J gave up 6 bases; unmatched junction bases: 7. CDR3 sequence (DNA): TGTGCCAGCAGTCCCGCTAGCGGGGGGTTCAATGAGCAGTTCTTC. Protein sequence: CASSPASGGFNEQFF.

J is TRBJ2-1 and V is TRBV4-1, with a tentative D call TRBD1 (5 bases). Trimming took 0 bases from V and 3 from J, leaving 12 bases between them. Per the germline V gene, CDR1 is MGHRA and CDR2 is YSYEKL. This CDR3 comprises 16 residues. In nucleotides, the CDR3 is TGCGCCAGCAGCCAAGATCGGTCAGGGATCTACAATGAGCAGTTCTTC. It translates to CASSQDRSGIYNEQFF.

The genes are TRBV19 and TRBJ1-4; TRBD1 aligns across 9 bases. Germline trimming cut 3 bases from V and 7 bases from J; bases unmatched to any gene: 12. Germline CDR1 is LNHDA and CDR2 is SQIVND (reference sequence). The CDR3 is 17 residues long. DNA for the CDR3: TGTGCCAGTAGTATCCTAACAACAGGGGGCCGAGGTGAAAAACTGTTTTTT. Protein sequence: CASSILTTGGRGEKLFF.

This CDR3 reads CASSLVGTSGLLNEQFF. The DNA for the CDR3 is TGTGCCAGCAGCTTAGTAGGGACTAGCGGCCTACTTAATGAGCAGTTCTTC. The V call is TRBV11-2, the J call TRBJ2-1, with 11 bases matching TRBD2. Per germline, CDR1 SGHAT and CDR2 FQNNGV. The CDR3 is 17 residues long. V was clipped by 1 base and J by 7 bases; unmatched bases: 9.